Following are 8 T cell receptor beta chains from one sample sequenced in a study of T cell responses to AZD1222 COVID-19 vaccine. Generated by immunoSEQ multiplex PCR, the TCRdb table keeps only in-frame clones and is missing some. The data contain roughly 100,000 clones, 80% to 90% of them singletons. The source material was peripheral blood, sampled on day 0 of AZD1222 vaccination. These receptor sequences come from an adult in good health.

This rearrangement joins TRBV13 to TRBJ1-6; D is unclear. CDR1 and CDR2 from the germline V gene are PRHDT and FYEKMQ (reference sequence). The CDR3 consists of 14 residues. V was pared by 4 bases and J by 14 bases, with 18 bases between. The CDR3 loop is CASSSRTKSSALHF. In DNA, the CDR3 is TGTGCCAGCAGCTCCCGGACCAAATCCTCGGCCCTCCACTTT.

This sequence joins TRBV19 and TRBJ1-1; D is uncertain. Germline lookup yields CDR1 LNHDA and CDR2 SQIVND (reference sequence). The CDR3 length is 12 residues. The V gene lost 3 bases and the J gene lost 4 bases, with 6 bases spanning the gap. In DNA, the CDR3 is TGTGCCAGTAGTATGCTTTTCACTGAAGCTTTCTTT. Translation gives CASSMLFTEAFF.

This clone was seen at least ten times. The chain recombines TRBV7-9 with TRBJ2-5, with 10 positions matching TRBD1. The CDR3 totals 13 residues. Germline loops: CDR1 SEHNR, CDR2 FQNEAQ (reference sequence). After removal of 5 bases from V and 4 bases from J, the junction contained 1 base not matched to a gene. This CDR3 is CASSGQGGETQYF. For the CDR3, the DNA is TGTGCCAGCAGCGGACAGGGGGGAGAGACCCAGTACTTC. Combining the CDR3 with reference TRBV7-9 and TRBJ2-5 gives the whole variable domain DTGVSQNPRHKITKRGQNVTFRCDPISEHNRLYWYRQTLGQGPEFLTYFQNEAQLEKSRLLSDRFSAERPKGSFSTLEIQRTEQGDSAMYLCASSGQGGETQYFGPGTRLLVL.

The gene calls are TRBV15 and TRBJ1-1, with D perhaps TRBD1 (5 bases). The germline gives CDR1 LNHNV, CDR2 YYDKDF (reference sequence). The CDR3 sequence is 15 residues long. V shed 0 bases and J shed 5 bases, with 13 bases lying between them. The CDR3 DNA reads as TGTGCCACCAGCAGAGAAGAGGGGCGGTATACTGAAGCTTTCTTT. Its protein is CATSREEGRYTEAFF.

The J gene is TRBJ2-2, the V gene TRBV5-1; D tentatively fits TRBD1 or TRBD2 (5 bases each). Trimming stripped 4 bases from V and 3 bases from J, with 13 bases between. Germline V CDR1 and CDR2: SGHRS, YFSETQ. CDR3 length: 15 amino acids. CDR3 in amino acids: CASSAGTVDTGELFF. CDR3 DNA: TGCGCCAGCAGCGCCGGGACGGTGGACACCGGGGAGCTGTTTTTT.

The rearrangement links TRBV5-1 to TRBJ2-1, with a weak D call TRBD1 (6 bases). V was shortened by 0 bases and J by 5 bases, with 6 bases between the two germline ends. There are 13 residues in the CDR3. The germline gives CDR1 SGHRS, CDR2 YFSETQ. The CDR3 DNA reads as TGCGCCAGCAGCTTGGGGGACAACAATGAGCAGTTCTTC. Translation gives CASSLGDNNEQFF. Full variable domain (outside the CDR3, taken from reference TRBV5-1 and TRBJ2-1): KAGVTQTPRYLIKTRGQQVTLSCSPISGHRSVSWYQQTPGQGLQFLFEYFSETQRNKGNFPGRFSGRQFSNSRSEMNVSTLELGDSALYLCASSLGDNNEQFFGPGTRLTVL.

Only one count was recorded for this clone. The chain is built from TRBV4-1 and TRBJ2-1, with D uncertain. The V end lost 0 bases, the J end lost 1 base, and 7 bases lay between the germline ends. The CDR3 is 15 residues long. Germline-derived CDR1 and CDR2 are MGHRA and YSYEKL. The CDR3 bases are TGCGCCAGCAGCCAAGAGGGCTTGTCCTACAATGAGCAGTTCTTC. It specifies CASSQEGLSYNEQFF.

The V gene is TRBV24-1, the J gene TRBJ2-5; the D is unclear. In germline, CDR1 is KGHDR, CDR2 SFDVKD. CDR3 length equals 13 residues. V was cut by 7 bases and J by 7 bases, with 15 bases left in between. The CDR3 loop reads CATRQESWGTQYF. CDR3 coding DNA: TGTGCCACCAGGCAGGAAAGCTGGGGGACCCAGTACTTC.